The 30 T cell receptor beta chains below come from one sample, sequenced in a study of blood T cell repertoires in COVID-19. The assay was immunoSEQ multiplex PCR, and TCRdb's table has in-frame clones only and misses some. This table holds over 70,000 clones, roughly 84% found once. The sample consisted of peripheral blood. Every receptor here comes from a man aged 25-45 years with COVID-19, enrolled during active disease.

The chain combines TRBV3-1 (or the pseudogene TRBV3-2) with TRBJ1-1; D remains ambiguous. In germline, CDR1 is LGHDT, CDR2 YNNKEL (reference sequence). V was clipped by 7 bases and J by 10 bases, with 13 bases between them. The CDR3 has 11 amino acids. The CDR3 reads CASTRGSGAFF. The CDR3 DNA reads TGTGCCAGCACCCGGGGATCGGGAGCTTTCTTT.

The chain joins TRBV7-9 to TRBJ2-1; 10 bases agree with TRBD2. This CDR3 has 15 amino acids. Germline-derived CDR1 and CDR2 are SEHNR and FQNEAQ (reference sequence). V gave up 5 bases and J gave up 5 bases; unmatched junction bases: 6. The CDR3 is CASSILAGVDNEQFF. In DNA form, the CDR3 reads TGTGCCAGCAGCATTCTAGCGGGAGTTGACAATGAGCAGTTCTTC.

This chain uses TRBV6-6 with TRBJ2-5, with 7 positions matching TRBD1. J lost 4 bases, V lost 0 bases, and 5 bases had no gene match. Germline lookup yields CDR1 MNHNY and CDR2 SVGAGI (reference sequence). CDR3 size: 15 residues. The CDR3 DNA is TGTGCCAGCAGTTACTCAGGGGGCCTGGTAGAGACCCAGTACTTC. Translated, it gives CASSYSGGLVETQYF.

The CDR3: CASTVFGTGEETQYF. The DNA for the CDR3 is TGTGCCAGCACCGTTTTCGGGACAGGGGAAGAGACCCAGTACTTC. The V and J genes are TRBV28 and TRBJ2-5, with 10 bases matching TRBD1. The germline CDR1 and CDR2 sequences are MDHEN and SYDVKM. The CDR3 runs to 15 residues. The V gene end was trimmed by 7 bases and the J gene end by 3 bases; junction bases not matched to a gene: 8.

This clone appeared a single time. The junction departs from the called germline gene at one end, perhaps through a read error. The rearrangement uses TRBV7-7 and TRBJ2-5, with 11 bases matching TRBD2. The CDR3 runs 16 residues. Germline lookup yields CDR1 SSHAT and CDR2 FNYEAQ (reference sequence). CDR3 region: CASSFGLAGGQETQYF. The CDR3 bases are TGTGCTAGCAGCTTTGGACTAGCGGGCGGGCAAGAGACCCAGTACTTC.

The chain couples TRBV6-2 or TRBV6-3 to TRBJ2-7, with D maybe TRBD2 (5 bases). The CDR3 covers 14 residues. V lost 5 bases and J lost 0, with 11 bases in between. The germline V gene has CDR1 MNHEY and CDR2 SVGEGT. For the CDR3, the DNA is TGTGCCAGCAGTACCCAGCGGAGCTCCTACGAGCAGTACTTC. It is translated as CASSTQRSSYEQYF.

The chain employs TRBV2 and TRBJ1-3, with D maybe TRBD1 (5 bases). The germline V gene encodes CDR1 SNHLY and CDR2 FYNNEI. Trimming shortened V by 0 bases and J by 0 bases, and 9 bases separated the two germline ends. This CDR3 region has 16 residues. The CDR3 region has the DNA TGTGCCAGCAGTGAAGCGCTTAGGGGCTCTGGAAACACCATATATTTT. Its translation is CASSEALRGSGNTIYF. Looking up the rest from reference TRBV2 and TRBJ1-3 gives the full variable domain: EPEVTQTPSHQVTQMGQEVILRCVPISNHLYFYWYRQILGQKVEFLVSFYNNEISEKSEIFDDQFSVERPDGSNFTLKIRSTKLEDSAMYFCASSEALRGSGNTIYFGEGSWLTVV.

This clone was observed a few times. V and J are TRBV18 and TRBJ1-1; D gene unclear. Trimming took 4 bases from V and 6 from J, leaving 18 bases between them. CDR1 is KGHSH, CDR2 LQKENI, per germline. CDR3 length: 15 residues. CDR3 DNA sequence: TGTGCCAGCTCACAACTTAAGGGAGTGAGCTCTGAAGCTTTCTTT. It translates to CASSQLKGVSSEAFF.

This clone was seen once. The chain couples TRBV2 to TRBJ1-5; unclear D gene. The germline V and J ends were trimmed by 0 bases and 6 bases, with 3 bases remaining between them. In germline, CDR1 is SNHLY, CDR2 FYNNEI. The CDR3 spans 12 residues. The CDR3 DNA is TGTGCCAGCAGTGAAGCTCGTCAGCCCCAGCATTTT. Translation: CASSEARQPQHF.

This clone was counted only a few times. The V and J genes are TRBV30 and TRBJ1-2; tentatively, D is TRBD1 (5 bases). This CDR3 has 12 amino acids. Per germline, CDR1 GTSNPN and CDR2 SVGIG (reference sequence). The germline V and J ends were trimmed by 5 bases and 8 bases, with 15 bases remaining between them. CDR3 in DNA: TGTGCCTGGGGGCGGGGGGGAGGAGGCTACACCTTC. This gives the protein CAWGRGGGGYTF.

The chain links TRBV24-1 to TRBJ1-2; tentatively, D is TRBD1 (5 bases). The CDR3 runs to 16 residues. With 2 bases removed from V and 4 bases from J, the gap between germline ends came to 16 bases. Germline V gene lookup returns CDR1 KGHDR and CDR2 SFDVKD. The CDR3 region is CATSDSKDSRIYGYTF. The CDR3 DNA reads TGTGCCACCAGTGATTCGAAAGACAGTAGAATCTATGGCTACACCTTC.

The DNA of the CDR3 is TGTGCCAGTTCCGCGACTAGCGGGAGGAACGAGCAGTACTTC. It translates to CASSATSGRNEQYF. The chain combines TRBV6-5 with TRBJ2-7; 13 bases are shared with TRBD2. The CDR3 is 14 amino acids. Trimming took 9 bases from V and 5 from J; bases not matched to a gene: 7. Germline V gives CDR1 MNHEY, CDR2 SVGAGI.

This clone has a single count. The chain couples TRBV27 to TRBJ2-7; 7 nucleotides agree with TRBD2. The CDR3 covers 11 residues. In germline, CDR1 is MNHEY, CDR2 SMNVEV (reference sequence). Trimming removed 8 bases from V and 2 bases from J; junction bases left unmatched: 0. DNA of the CDR3: TGTGCCAGCGGACTAGCCTACGAGCAGTACTTC. It codes for CASGLAYEQYF.

This clone was recorded only once. CDR3 region: CASTPGQGAVYEQYF. The CDR3 nucleotides read TGTGCCAGCACCCCGGGCCAGGGGGCGGTCTACGAGCAGTACTTC. V gene TRBV7-9 combines with J gene TRBJ2-7, with 8 bases lining up with TRBD1. V shed 7 bases, J shed 3 bases, and the junction held 11 bases outside the gene matches. The germline gives CDR1 SEHNR, CDR2 FQNEAQ (reference sequence). CDR3 length equals 15 residues. The whole variable domain, remainder taken from reference TRBV7-9 and TRBJ2-7, is DTGVSQNPRHKITKRGQNVTFRCDPISEHNRLYWYRQTLGQGPEFLTYFQNEAQLEKSRLLSDRFSAERPKGSFSTLEIQRTEQGDSAMYLCASTPGQGAVYEQYFGPGTRLTVT.

The chain has TRBV5-8 and TRBJ2-5, with 7 bases matching TRBD2. V trimming: 1 base; J trimming: 5 bases; junction bases outside the gene matches: 8. The CDR3 extends over 15 amino acids. Germline V gives CDR1 SGHTS, CDR2 YDEGEE. CDR3 DNA: TGTGCCAGCAGCTTGTCCGGGGGGACGGGGGAGACCCAGTACTTC. Its protein is CASSLSGGTGETQYF.

The V call is TRBV27, the J call TRBJ2-5; TRBD2 agrees at 9 bases. CDR3 size: 17 residues. Germline CDR1 reads MNHEY; CDR2 reads SMNVEV (reference sequence). Losses at the gene ends were 0 bases for V and 2 bases for J; bases not matched to a gene: 7. CDR3 protein: CASSLSPASGAQETQYF. In DNA, the CDR3 is TGTGCCAGCAGTTTATCCCCGGCTAGCGGGGCACAAGAGACCCAGTACTTC.

The V call is TRBV5-6, the J call TRBJ1-5; possible D gene TRBD1, 5 bases. Looked up from germline, CDR1 is SGHDT and CDR2 is YYEEEE. The CDR3 runs to 16 residues. Deletions cut 4 bases from V and 1 base from J, with 15 bases between. The DNA of the CDR3 is TGTGCCAGCAGCCCCGGGGCCGGGGGGAGCAATCAGCCCCAGCATTTT. Amino acid sequence: CASSPGAGGSNQPQHF.

A single count supports this clone. The genes are TRBV30 and TRBJ2-5; 7 bases are shared with TRBD2. There are 13 residues in the CDR3. CDR1 is GTSNPN and CDR2 is SVGIG in the germline V gene (reference sequence). The V gene end was trimmed by 0 bases and the J gene end by 4 bases; junction bases not matched to a gene: 2. The CDR3 protein is CAWSVASGETQYF. The CDR3 coding sequence is TGTGCCTGGAGTGTCGCTAGCGGAGAGACCCAGTACTTC.

The CDR3 is CASSFGGPDTEAFF. The CDR3 DNA reads TGTGCCAGCAGTTTCGGGGGGCCTGACACTGAAGCTTTCTTT. This chain connects TRBV6-2 or TRBV6-3 to TRBJ1-1; TRBD1 might be the D (6 bases). CDR3 length: 14 amino acids. The germline V and J ends were trimmed by 4 bases and 3 bases, with 12 bases remaining between them. Germline CDR1 MNHEY, CDR2 SVGEGT.

The chain links TRBV11-2 to TRBJ2-5; possible D gene TRBD2, 6 bases. This CDR3 is 16 amino acids long. CDR1 and CDR2 from the germline V gene are SGHAT and FQNNGV. V gave up 5 bases and J gave up 4 bases, with 20 bases separating them. As DNA, the CDR3 is TGTGCCAGCAGCCGGGGAGGTGTGCAATTTTCAGAGACCCAGTACTTC. It specifies CASSRGGVQFSETQYF.

The chain combines TRBV28 with TRBJ2-3; 10 positions agree with TRBD1. V lost 6 bases, J lost 4 bases, and 1 base stayed unmatched. Germline CDR1 is MDHEN and CDR2 is SYDVKM. The CDR3 is 13 amino acids. CDR3 coding DNA: TGTGCCAGCAGGACAGGGGGCGCAGATACGCAGTATTTT. It encodes CASRTGGADTQYF.

The chain combines TRBV2 with TRBJ2-5; maybe TRBD1 (5 bases). This CDR3 contains 14 residues. CDR1 and CDR2 (germline): SNHLY, FYNNEI. V shed 7 bases and J shed 7 bases, with 19 bases lying between them. The CDR3 protein is CASTQQERLGTQYF. CDR3 coding DNA: TGTGCCAGCACCCAACAGGAACGTCTGGGGACCCAGTACTTC. The whole variable domain, filled in from reference TRBV2 and TRBJ2-5, reads EPEVTQTPSHQVTQMGQEVILRCVPISNHLYFYWYRQILGQKVEFLVSFYNNEISEKSEIFDDQFSVERPDGSNFTLKIRSTKLEDSAMYFCASTQQERLGTQYFGPGTRLLVL.

The table lists this clone with a few counts. The V gene is TRBV14, the J gene TRBJ2-7, with 11 bases fitting TRBD2. Looked up from germline, CDR1 is SGHDN and CDR2 is FVKESK. The CDR3 is made up of 15 amino acids. Germline trimming cut 6 bases from V and 4 bases from J; bases unmatched to any gene: 8. DNA for the CDR3: TGTGCCAGCAGACCTACTAGCGGGAGTCTGTACGAGCAGTACTTC. This encodes CASRPTSGSLYEQYF.

The chain couples TRBV27 to TRBJ1-2; the D is unclear. The CDR3 is 13 residues long. Germline-derived CDR1 and CDR2 are MNHEY and SMNVEV (reference sequence). Trimming removed 6 bases from V and 4 bases from J, with 12 bases in between. DNA of the CDR3: TGTGCCAGCAGCGGCCCGTCTAGCTATGGCTACACCTTC. It yields the protein CASSGPSSYGYTF.

The V gene is TRBV27, the J gene TRBJ1-5; no clear D. V was clipped by 3 bases and J by 4 bases, with 10 bases between them. Germline CDR1 MNHEY, CDR2 SMNVEV (reference sequence). This CDR3 contains 14 residues. The CDR3 loop is CASSFREGNQPQHF. CDR3 bases: TGTGCCAGCAGTTTTCGGGAGGGAAATCAGCCCCAGCATTTT.

The rearrangement uses TRBV7-2 and TRBJ1-5; D is perhaps TRBD1 (5 bases). Germline CDR1 and CDR2: SGHTA and FQGNSA. V was shortened by 1 base and J by 6 bases, with 13 bases between the two germline ends. The CDR3 runs to 15 residues. Here the CDR3 reads CASSLDGGLGQPQHF. In DNA form, the CDR3 reads TGTGCCAGCAGCTTAGACGGGGGATTGGGTCAGCCCCAGCATTTT.

The rearrangement links TRBV28 to TRBJ1-1; tentative D call: TRBD1 (6 bases). The V end was cut by 7 bases, the J end by 5 bases, with 11 bases between. The CDR3 spans 12 residues. The germline V gene encodes CDR1 MDHEN and CDR2 SYDVKM. CDR3 loop: CASKKGETEAFF. CDR3 sequence (DNA): TGTGCCAGCAAAAAGGGGGAGACTGAAGCTTTCTTT.

This chain links TRBV6-5 with TRBJ2-7; maybe TRBD1 (5 bases). V shed 5 bases and J shed 3 bases, with 14 bases lying between them. The CDR3 is made up of 14 amino acids. The V gene's germline CDR1 is MNHEY and CDR2 SVGAGI. CDR3 bases: TGTGCCAGCAGTAGGGGCCCGCAGGTCTACGAGCAGTACTTC. It translates to CASSRGPQVYEQYF.

The rearrangement joins TRBV5-5 to TRBJ1-1; D not resolved. Trimming took 6 bases from V and 4 from J, leaving 10 bases between them. Per the germline V gene, CDR1 is SGHKS and CDR2 is YYEKEE (reference sequence). The CDR3 extends over 12 amino acids. The CDR3 DNA reads as TGTGCCAGCACGAGTGCTGGCACTGAAGCTTTCTTT. Its protein product is CASTSAGTEAFF. The full variable domain, rest sourced from reference TRBV5-5 and TRBJ1-1, is DAGVTQSPTHLIKTRGQQVTLRCSPISGHKSVSWYQQVLGQGPQFIFQYYEKEERGRGNFPDRFSARQFPNYSSELNVNALLLGDSALYLCASTSAGTEAFFGQGTRLTVV.

This CDR3 reads CASRPASSASNSPLHF. The CDR3 bases are TGTGCCAGCAGGCCCGCCTCGTCAGCGTCTAATTCACCCCTCCACTTT. This chain links TRBV4-2 with TRBJ1-6; D is unclear. This CDR3 has 16 residues. Trimming stripped 6 bases from V and 6 bases from J, with 18 bases between. Germline V gene sequence: CDR1 LGHNA, CDR2 YNFKEQ.